This entry is about one T cell receptor beta chain. Its antigen is undetermined. TCRdb analysed the RT-PCR reads with MiXCR anew, one entry per CDR3 protein. The sample comprises about 480,000 distinct CDR3 sequences, roughly 23% of which are singletons, and 1.5% to 2% rests with the top ten. This sample stems from a study of response to subunit inactivated influenza vaccine. Points from the study as a whole: The authors put forward the suggestion that each seasonal influenza vaccination may bring in only a limited number of new T cells.

V lost 4 bases and J 3 bases, leaving 14 bases between the germline ends. Looked up from germline, CDR1 is DFQATT and CDR2 is SNEGSKA (reference sequence). This CDR3 region has 14 residues. V and J are TRBV20-1 and TRBJ2-3; D possibly corresponds to TRBD2 (6 bases). Sequenced material: CD4+ T cells sorted from PBMCs, taken more than 4 days after vaccination. This TCR was sampled from a man aged 45 to 65 who received an inactivated influenza vaccine. This CDR3 is CSANVGSPTDTQYF. DNA for the CDR3: TGCAGTGCTAACGTCGGGAGTCCAACAGATACGCAGTATTTT.